The T cell receptor beta chain under discussion was sequenced for a study of T cell responses to AZD1222 COVID-19 vaccine. General study results and limits: The breadth and depth of Spike-specific TCRs increased once two AZD1222 doses had been given. Among AZD1222 vaccinees, only six or seven were seropositive at baseline. Clonal diversity was possibly underestimated, and white British individuals and females predominated among donors.

Sequencing used immunoSEQ multiplex PCR; TCRdb keeps in-frame clones, though not all of them. The table records more than 15,000 clones, roughly 80% of them present only once. Trimming left V 7 bases short and J 6 bases short, with 10 bases between. The germline CDR1 and CDR2 sequences are MDHEN and SYDVKM. The length of the CDR3 is 12 residues. This clone was found once. Antigen: not known. This sample comprised peripheral blood, obtained 28 days after the second AZD1222 dose. This chain uses TRBV28 with TRBJ1-5; the D is unclear. This receptor was taken from an adult who received the AZD1222 COVID-19 vaccine. The DNA of the CDR3 is TGTGCCAGCATGGGGTCCGGTCAGCCCCAGCATTTT. Encoded protein: CASMGSGQPQHF.